This TCR beta chain was captured in a study of blood T cell repertoires in COVID-19. Study background: COVID-19 samples, acute and convalescent, were from the United States, Italy and Spain. Sample material is recorded as cDNA or gDNA derived from T cells, B-cell-depleted T cells, or PBMCs.

The protocol was immunoSEQ multiplex PCR, while the TCRdb copy is restricted to in-frame clones and leaves out a portion. The sample lists some 220,000 clones, about 80% occurring once. The V gene's germline CDR1 is LGHDT and CDR2 YNNKEL (reference sequence). The CDR3 spans 14 residues. V dropped 3 bases and J dropped 7 bases, with 15 bases sitting between them. This TCR was recovered from a woman aged 55-70 years with acute or convalescent COVID-19. The chain couples TRBV3-1 (or the pseudogene TRBV3-2) to TRBJ1-2; D may be TRBD1 (5 bases). The sequenced sample consisted of peripheral blood. In DNA, the CDR3 is TGTGCCAGCAGCCAGCCGGAGGGGAAGTCTGGCTACACCTTC. Translated: CASSQPEGKSGYTF.